This TCR beta chain was recovered during a study of T cells after yellow fever vaccination. Study overall: When fractions had low cell numbers, they were prepared with SMART-Seq v4 Ultra Low Input.

Template switching with 5'RACE generated the TCR cDNA and added a universal primer site and UMIs. Each CDR3 protein gets one entry after TCRdb re-called the 5' RACE reads with MiXCR. The table has 250,000 to 350,000 distinct CDR3 sequences, roughly 9% seen once; the top ten hold 3% to 4%. The study's findings and limits: Post-booster samples contained most primary-vaccination clones (approximately 96% CD4, approximately 88% CD8). Secondary responses were weaker yet peaked faster, day 5 versus 15.

V lost 2 bases, J lost 2 bases, and 7 bases lay in between. The CDR3 consists of 15 residues. This clonotype has a handful of counts. The antigen is unknown. The V call is TRBV12-3 or TRBV12-4, the J call TRBJ2-6; no reliable D call. Sequences were derived from CD4+ T cells sorted from PBMCs, sampled 5 days after the yellow fever booster vaccination. The TCR sequence derives from a man between 18 and 29 years old who received the YFV17D yellow fever vaccine. CDR3 sequence reads: CASSLWGTGANVLTF. CDR3 nucleotide sequence: TGTGCCAGCAGTTTATGGGGAACTGGGGCCAACGTCCTGACTTTC.